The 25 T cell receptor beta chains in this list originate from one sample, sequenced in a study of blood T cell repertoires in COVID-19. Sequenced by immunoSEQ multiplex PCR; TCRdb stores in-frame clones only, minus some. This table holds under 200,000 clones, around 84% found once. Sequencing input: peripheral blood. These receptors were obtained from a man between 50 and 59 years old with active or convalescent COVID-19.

For the CDR3, the DNA is TGTGCCAGCTCACCCCGGGATGCGAATTCACCCCTCCACTTT. Its translation: CASSPRDANSPLHF. This chain joins TRBV18 and TRBJ1-6; no firm D call. The CDR3 spans 14 residues. Trimming cost V 3 bases and J 7 bases, with 10 bases left between them. Looked up from germline, CDR1 is KGHSH and CDR2 is LQKENI.

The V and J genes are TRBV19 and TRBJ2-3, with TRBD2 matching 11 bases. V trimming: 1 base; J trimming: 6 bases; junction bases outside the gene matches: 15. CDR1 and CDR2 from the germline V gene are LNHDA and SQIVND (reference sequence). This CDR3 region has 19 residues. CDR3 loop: CASSIARTSGFPHEDTQYF. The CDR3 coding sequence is TGTGCCAGTAGTATAGCAAGGACTAGCGGGTTCCCCCATGAGGATACGCAGTATTTT.

The CDR3 loop reads CASSERGQGGDEQFF. Here the CDR3 DNA reads TGTGCCAGCAGTGAAAGGGGACAGGGAGGAGATGAGCAGTTCTTC. This sequence joins TRBV6-1 and TRBJ2-1, with TRBD1 matching 9 bases. In germline, CDR1 is MNHNS, CDR2 SASEGT. J lost 8 bases, V lost 2 bases, and 7 bases had no gene match. The CDR3 has 15 amino acids.

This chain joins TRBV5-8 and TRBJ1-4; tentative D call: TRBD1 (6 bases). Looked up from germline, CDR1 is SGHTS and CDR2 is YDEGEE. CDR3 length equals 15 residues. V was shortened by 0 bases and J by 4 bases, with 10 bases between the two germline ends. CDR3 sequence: CASSLGQGHNEKLFF. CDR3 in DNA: TGTGCCAGCAGCTTGGGCCAGGGGCATAATGAAAAACTGTTTTTT. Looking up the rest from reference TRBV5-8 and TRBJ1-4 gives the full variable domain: EAGVTQSPTHLIKTRGQQATLRCSPISGHTSVYWYQQALGLGLQFLLWYDEGEERNRGNFPPRFSGRQFPNYSSELNVNALELEDSALYLCASSLGQGHNEKLFFGSGTQLSVL.

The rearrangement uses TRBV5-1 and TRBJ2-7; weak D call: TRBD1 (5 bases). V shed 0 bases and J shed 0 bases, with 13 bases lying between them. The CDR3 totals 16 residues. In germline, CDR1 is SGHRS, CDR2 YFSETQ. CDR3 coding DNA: TGCGCCAGCAGCTTGGCGGACACTTCGGTCTCCTACGAGCAGTACTTC. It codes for CASSLADTSVSYEQYF. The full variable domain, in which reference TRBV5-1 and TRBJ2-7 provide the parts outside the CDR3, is KAGVTQTPRYLIKTRGQQVTLSCSPISGHRSVSWYQQTPGQGLQFLFEYFSETQRNKGNFPGRFSGRQFSNSRSEMNVSTLELGDSALYLCASSLADTSVSYEQYFGPGTRLTVT.

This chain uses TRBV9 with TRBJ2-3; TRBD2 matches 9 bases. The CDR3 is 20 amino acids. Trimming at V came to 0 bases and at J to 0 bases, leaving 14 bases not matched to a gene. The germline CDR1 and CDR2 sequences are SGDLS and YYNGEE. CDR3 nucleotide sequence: TGTGCCAGCAGCGTAGGGGGAGCCGGGACTAGCAGGATAAGCACAGATACGCAGTATTTT. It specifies CASSVGGAGTSRISTDTQYF.

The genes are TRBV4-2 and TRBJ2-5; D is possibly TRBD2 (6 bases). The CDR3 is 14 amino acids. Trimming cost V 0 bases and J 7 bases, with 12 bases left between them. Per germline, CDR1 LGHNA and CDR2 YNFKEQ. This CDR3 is CASSQDELAATQYF. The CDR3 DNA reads TGTGCCAGCAGCCAAGATGAACTAGCTGCGACCCAGTACTTC.

CDR3 sequence: CASSQDLLGDPGRLNSPLHF. Here the CDR3 DNA reads TGCGCCAGCAGCCAAGACTTGCTTGGAGATCCCGGGAGACTTAATTCACCCCTCCACTTT. The rearrangement uses TRBV4-1 and TRBJ1-6; no firm D call. The CDR3 runs 20 residues. CDR1 MGHRA and CDR2 YSYEKL come from the germline V gene. Deletions cut 0 bases from V and 6 bases from J, with 24 bases between.

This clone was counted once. The CDR3 DNA follows: TGTGCCAGCTCACCCCGGGGACAGGGGAGATATGGCTACACCTTC. It codes for CASSPRGQGRYGYTF. The rearrangement links TRBV18 to TRBJ1-2, with 10 positions matching TRBD1. CDR3 length equals 15 residues. Per the germline V gene, CDR1 is KGHSH and CDR2 is LQKENI. V was pared by 3 bases and J by 5 bases, with 6 bases of the junction left unmatched.

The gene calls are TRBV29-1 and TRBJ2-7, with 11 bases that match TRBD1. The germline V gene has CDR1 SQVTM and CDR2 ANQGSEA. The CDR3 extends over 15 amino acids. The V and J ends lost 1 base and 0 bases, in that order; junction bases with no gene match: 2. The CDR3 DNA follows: TGCAGCGTTGAAGGAGGGACAGGGGGCTCCTACGAGCAGTACTTC. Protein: CSVEGGTGGSYEQYF.

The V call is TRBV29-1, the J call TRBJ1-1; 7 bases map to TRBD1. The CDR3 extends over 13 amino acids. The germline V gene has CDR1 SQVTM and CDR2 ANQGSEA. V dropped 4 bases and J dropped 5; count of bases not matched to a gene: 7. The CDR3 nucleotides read TGCAGCGTTGCTTCAGGGGGGAGGACTGAAGCTTTCTTT. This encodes CSVASGGRTEAFF. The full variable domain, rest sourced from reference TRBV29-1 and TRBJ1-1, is SAVISQKPSRDICQRGTSLTIQCQVDSQVTMMFWYRQQPGQSLTLIATANQGSEATYESGFVIDKFPISRPNLTFSTLTVSNMSPEDSSIYLCSVASGGRTEAFFGQGTRLTVV.

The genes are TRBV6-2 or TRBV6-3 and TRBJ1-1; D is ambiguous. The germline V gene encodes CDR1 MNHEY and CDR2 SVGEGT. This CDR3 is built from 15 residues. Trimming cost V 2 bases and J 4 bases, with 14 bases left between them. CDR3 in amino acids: CASSYASFSVTEAFF. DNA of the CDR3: TGTGCCAGCAGTTACGCGAGTTTCTCGGTCACTGAAGCTTTCTTT.

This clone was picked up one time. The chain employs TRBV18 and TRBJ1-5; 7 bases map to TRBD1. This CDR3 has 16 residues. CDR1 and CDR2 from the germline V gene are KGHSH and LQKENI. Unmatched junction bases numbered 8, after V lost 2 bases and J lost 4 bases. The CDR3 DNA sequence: TGTGCCAGCTCACCATTAAAGGGACAGACGAATCAGCCCCAGCATTTT. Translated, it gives CASSPLKGQTNQPQHF.

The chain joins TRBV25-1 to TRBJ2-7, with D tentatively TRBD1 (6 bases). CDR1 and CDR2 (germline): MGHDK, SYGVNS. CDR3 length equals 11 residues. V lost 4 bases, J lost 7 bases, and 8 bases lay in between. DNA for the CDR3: TGTGCCAGCAGTGGGACAGTGGAGCAGTACTTC. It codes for CASSGTVEQYF.

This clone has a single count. The CDR3 bases are TGCGCCAGCAGCCAAGAGGGACAGGGTAACTATGGCTACACCTTC. This encodes CASSQEGQGNYGYTF. The chain links TRBV4-1 to TRBJ1-2; 9 nucleotides align to TRBD1. The trim removed 0 bases at V and 1 base at J, leaving 0 bases unmatched. Germline CDR1 MGHRA, CDR2 YSYEKL. The CDR3 has 15 amino acids.

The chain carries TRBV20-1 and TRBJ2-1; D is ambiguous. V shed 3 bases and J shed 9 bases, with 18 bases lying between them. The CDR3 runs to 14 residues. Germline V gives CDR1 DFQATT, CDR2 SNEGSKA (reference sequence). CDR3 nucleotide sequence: TGCAGTGCTAGTGAAATGATGATTCTCGGTGAGCAGTTCTTC. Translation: CSASEMMILGEQFF.

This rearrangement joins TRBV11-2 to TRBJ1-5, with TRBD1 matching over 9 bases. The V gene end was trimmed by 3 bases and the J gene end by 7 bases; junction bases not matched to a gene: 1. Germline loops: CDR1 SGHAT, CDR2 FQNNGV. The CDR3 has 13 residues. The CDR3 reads CASSFDRGQPQHF. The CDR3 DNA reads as TGTGCCAGCAGCTTCGACAGGGGGCAGCCCCAGCATTTT. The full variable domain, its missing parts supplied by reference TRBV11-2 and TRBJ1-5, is EAGVAQSPRYKIIEKRQSVAFWCNPISGHATLYWYQQILGQGPKLLIQFQNNGVVDDSQLPKDRFSAERLKGVDSTLKIQPAKLEDSAVYLCASSFDRGQPQHFGDGTRLSIL.

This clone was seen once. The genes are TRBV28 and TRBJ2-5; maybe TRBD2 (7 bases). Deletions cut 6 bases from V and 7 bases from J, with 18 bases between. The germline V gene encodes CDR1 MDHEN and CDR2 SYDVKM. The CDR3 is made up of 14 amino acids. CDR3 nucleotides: TGTGCCAGCAGCCATGGGGGGGGCTACGGGACCCAGTACTTC. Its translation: CASSHGGGYGTQYF.

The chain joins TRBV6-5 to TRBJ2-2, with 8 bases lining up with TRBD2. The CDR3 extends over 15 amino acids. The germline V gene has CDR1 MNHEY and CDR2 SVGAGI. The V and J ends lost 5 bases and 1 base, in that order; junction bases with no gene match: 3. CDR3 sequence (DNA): TGTGCCAGCAGTCCGACTAGCGTGAACACCGGGGAGCTGTTTTTT. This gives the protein CASSPTSVNTGELFF.

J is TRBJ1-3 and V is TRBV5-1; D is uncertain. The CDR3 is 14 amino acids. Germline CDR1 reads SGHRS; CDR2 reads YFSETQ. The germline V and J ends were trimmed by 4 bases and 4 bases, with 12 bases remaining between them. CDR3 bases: TGCGCCAGCAGCCTGGGAGGGCCCGGAAACACCATATATTTT. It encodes CASSLGGPGNTIYF. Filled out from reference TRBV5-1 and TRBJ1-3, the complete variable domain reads KAGVTQTPRYLIKTRGQQVTLSCSPISGHRSVSWYQQTPGQGLQFLFEYFSETQRNKGNFPGRFSGRQFSNSRSEMNVSTLELGDSALYLCASSLGGPGNTIYFGEGSWLTVV.

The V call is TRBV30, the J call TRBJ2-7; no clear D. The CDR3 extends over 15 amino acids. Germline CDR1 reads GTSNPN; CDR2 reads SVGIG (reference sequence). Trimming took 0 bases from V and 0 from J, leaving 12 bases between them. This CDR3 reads CAWSVPWAGSYEQYF. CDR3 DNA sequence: TGTGCCTGGAGTGTACCGTGGGCCGGCTCCTACGAGCAGTACTTC.

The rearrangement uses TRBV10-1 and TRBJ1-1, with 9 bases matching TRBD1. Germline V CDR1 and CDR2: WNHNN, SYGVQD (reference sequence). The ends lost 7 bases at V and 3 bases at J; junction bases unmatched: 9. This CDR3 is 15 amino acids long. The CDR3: CASTPTGGDDTEAFF. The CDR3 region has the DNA TGCGCCAGCACCCCCACAGGGGGCGACGACACTGAAGCTTTCTTT.

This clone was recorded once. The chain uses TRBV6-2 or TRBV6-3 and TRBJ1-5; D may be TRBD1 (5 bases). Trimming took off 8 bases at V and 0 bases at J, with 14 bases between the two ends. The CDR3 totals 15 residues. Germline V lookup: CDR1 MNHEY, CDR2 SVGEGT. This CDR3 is CASRPGRSSNQPQHF. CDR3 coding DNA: TGTGCCAGCCGCCCAGGGAGGAGTAGCAATCAGCCCCAGCATTTT.

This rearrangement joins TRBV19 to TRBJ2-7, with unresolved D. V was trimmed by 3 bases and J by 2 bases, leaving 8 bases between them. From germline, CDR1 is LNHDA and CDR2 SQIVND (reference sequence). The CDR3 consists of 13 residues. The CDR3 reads CASSIELTYEQYF. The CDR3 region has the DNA TGTGCCAGTAGTATCGAGTTGACCTACGAGCAGTACTTC.

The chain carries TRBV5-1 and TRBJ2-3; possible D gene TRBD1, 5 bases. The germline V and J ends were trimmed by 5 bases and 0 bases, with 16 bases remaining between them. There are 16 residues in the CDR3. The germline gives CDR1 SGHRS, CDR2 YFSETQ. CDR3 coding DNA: TGCGCCAGCAGGCAAGGGGCGGCAACTAGCACAGATACGCAGTATTTT. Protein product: CASRQGAATSTDTQYF. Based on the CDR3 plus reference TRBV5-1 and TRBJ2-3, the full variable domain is KAGVTQTPRYLIKTRGQQVTLSCSPISGHRSVSWYQQTPGQGLQFLFEYFSETQRNKGNFPGRFSGRQFSNSRSEMNVSTLELGDSALYLCASRQGAATSTDTQYFGPGTRLTVL.